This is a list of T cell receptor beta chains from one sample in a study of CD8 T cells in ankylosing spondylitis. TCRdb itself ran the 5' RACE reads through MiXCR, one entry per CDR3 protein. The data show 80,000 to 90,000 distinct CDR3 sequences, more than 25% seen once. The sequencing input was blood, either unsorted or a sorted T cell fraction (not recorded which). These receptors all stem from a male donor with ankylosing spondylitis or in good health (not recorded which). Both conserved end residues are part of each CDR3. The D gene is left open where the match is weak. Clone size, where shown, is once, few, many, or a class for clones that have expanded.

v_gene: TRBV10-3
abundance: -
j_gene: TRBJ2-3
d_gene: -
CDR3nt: TGTGCCATCTCCGGGGGATGGGACACGGGCACAGATACGCAGTATTTT
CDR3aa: CAISGGWDTGTDTQYF

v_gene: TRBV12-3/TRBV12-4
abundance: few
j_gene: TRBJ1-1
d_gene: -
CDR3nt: TGTGCCAGCAGTTTAGTGGACACTGAAGCTTTCTTT
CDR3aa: CASSLVDTEAFF

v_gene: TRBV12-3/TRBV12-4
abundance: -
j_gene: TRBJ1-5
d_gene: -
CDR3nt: TGTGCCAGCATGCCCGGGGGACAAGGACAGCCCCAGCATTTT
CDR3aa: CASMPGGQGQPQHF

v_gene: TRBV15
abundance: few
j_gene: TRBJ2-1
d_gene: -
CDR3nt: TGTGCCACCAGCAGAGTAGGGGAATACAATGAGCAGTTCTTC
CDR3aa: CATSRVGEYNEQFF

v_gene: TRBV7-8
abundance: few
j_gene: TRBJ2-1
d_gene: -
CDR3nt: TGTGCCAGCAGCTTAGTGGACTTGGGCCTCCGCTCCTACAATGAGCAGTTCTTC
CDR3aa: CASSLVDLGLRSYNEQFF

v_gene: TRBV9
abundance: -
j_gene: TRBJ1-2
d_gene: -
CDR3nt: TGTGCCAGCAGCGTAGGAGGAGGGGACTATGGCTACACCTTC
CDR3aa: CASSVGGGDYGYTF

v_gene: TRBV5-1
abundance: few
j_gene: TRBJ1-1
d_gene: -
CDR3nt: TGCGCCAGCAGCTTGGTGCTGGGGGTTACTGAAGCTTTCTTT
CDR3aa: CASSLVLGVTEAFF

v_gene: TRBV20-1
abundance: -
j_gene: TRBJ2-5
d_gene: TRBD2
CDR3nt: TGCAGTGCTAGAGATTTCTCTAGCGGAAGAGAAGAGACCCAGTACTTC
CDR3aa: CSARDFSSGREETQYF

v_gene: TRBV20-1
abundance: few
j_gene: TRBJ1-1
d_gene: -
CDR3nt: TGCAGTCCACTCGACAGGACGAACACTGAAGCTTTCTTT
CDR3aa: CSPLDRTNTEAFF

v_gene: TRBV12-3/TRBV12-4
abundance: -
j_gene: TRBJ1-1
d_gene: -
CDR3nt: TGTGCCAGCAGTTTTATGTGGGCCAACACTGAAGCTTTCTTT
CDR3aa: CASSFMWANTEAFF

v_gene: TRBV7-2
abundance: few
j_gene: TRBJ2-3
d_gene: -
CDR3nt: TGTGCCAGCAGCTTTGCTCTAGCAGATACGCAGTATTTT
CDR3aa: CASSFALADTQYF

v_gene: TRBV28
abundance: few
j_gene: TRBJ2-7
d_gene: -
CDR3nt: TGTGCCAGCAGTTCACCGGGATATCGATACGAGCAGTACTTC
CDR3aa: CASSSPGYRYEQYF

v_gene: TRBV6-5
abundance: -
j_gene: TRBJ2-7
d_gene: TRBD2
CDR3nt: TGTGCCAGCAGTTACTCACTAGCGGGAGGTCACGAGCAGTACTTC
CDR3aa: CASSYSLAGGHEQYF

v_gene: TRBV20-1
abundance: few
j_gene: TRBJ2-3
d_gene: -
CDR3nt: TGCAATGCAGATACGCAGTATTTT
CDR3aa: CNADTQYF

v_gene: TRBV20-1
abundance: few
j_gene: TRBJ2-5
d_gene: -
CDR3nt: TGCAGTGCTAGTAAATCAGGGGTCCAAGAGACCCAGTACTTC
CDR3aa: CSASKSGVQETQYF

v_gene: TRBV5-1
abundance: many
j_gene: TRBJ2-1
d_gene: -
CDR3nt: TGCGCCAGCAGCTTTAGTCAGGGACCCTACAATGAGCAGTTCTTC
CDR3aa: CASSFSQGPYNEQFF

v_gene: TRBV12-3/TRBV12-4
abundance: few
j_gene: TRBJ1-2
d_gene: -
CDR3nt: TGTGCCAGCAGTTTAGTGGCGTCCTATGGCTACACCTTC
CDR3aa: CASSLVASYGYTF

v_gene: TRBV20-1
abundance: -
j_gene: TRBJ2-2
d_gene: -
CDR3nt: TGCAGTGCTAGAGTTCGGGAGTGGAGCACCGGGGAGCTGTTTTTT
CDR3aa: CSARVREWSTGELFF

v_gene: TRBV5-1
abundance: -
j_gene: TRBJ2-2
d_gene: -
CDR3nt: TGCGCCAGCGGGGACCCGAACACCGGGGAGCTGTTTTTT
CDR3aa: CASGDPNTGELFF

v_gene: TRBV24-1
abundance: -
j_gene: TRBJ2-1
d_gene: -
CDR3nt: TGTGCCACCAGTGGAGGTCAGGGAACCTACAATGAGCAGTTCTTC
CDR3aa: CATSGGQGTYNEQFF

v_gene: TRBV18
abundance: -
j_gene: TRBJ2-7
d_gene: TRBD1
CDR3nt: TGTGCCAGCTCTCCCGGGACAGGGTTCTACGCTGTGGGCGAGCAGTACTTC
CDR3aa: CASSPGTGFYAVGEQYF